This TCR beta chain came from a study of cytomegalovirus exposure and HLA in healthy donors. CDR1 is WSHSY, CDR2 SAAADI, per germline. The CDR3 is 15 amino acids. Trimming took 3 bases from V and 2 from J, leaving 12 bases between them. PCR used 60 Vbeta primers and 13 Jbeta primers. The repertoire was sequenced with immunoSEQ multiplex PCR; TCRdb's copy has only in-frame clones and lacks some. The sample holds about 140,000 clones; roughly 80% are singletons and the top ten take about 1.3%. The TCR originated in a female donor in good health and CMV-seronegative. Sequencing used PBMCs. The J gene is TRBJ2-3, the V gene TRBV10-2; no firm D call. CDR3 sequence: CASSDRLAPTDTQYF. The DNA of the CDR3 is TGCGCCAGCAGTGACCGTCTGGCTCCCACAGATACGCAGTATTTT.